The subject of this entry is one T cell receptor (beta chain). It has no known antigen specificity. The record has no base qualities; no much larger clone is one base away. Library construction relied on RT-PCR. Sequencing was performed on a NextSeq 550. Using fastp at Q25 and MiXCR, TCRdb reprocessed the public reads and kept productive beta chains. When rows share a CDR3 protein, they turn into one entry using the most common DNA and genes. The sample includes some 230,000 distinct CDR3 sequences, with about 14% observed a single time. The ten most abundant clones make up 11% of the sample. The data stem from a study of patients and donors after allogeneic stem cell transplantation (TCRdb year 2020). The trim is 4 bases for V and 0 bases for J, with a gap of 11 bases between the germline ends. Looking up the germline V gene (reference sequence) yields CDR1 SGHKS and CDR2 YYEKEE. The CDR3 contains 15 residues, cysteine and phenylalanine counted. The kept DNA is CDR3 alone, 45 bases in frame from the first base.

Sequencing used blood, either unsorted or a sorted T cell fraction (not recorded which). The chain joins TRBV5-5 to TRBJ2-1; the D gene cannot be resolved beyond TRBD1 or TRBD2, each matching 5 bases. The TCR originated in a human donor who was either an allogeneic HSCT recipient or a stem cell or donor lymphocyte infusion donor (not recorded which). It is not recorded whose cells these are; they may come from a transplant donor. The sequenced DNA: TGTGCCAGCAGCACCGGGGCTAGCTCCTACAATGAGCAGTTCTTC. This codes for CASSTGASSYNEQFF.